This T cell receptor beta chain was documented in a study of blood T cell repertoires in COVID-19. Study context: There were acute and convalescent COVID-19 samples, and they came from the United States, Italy and Spain.

Germline V lookup: CDR1 KGHDR, CDR2 SFDVKD. Unmatched junction bases numbered 7, after V lost 4 bases and J lost 1 base. This CDR3 comprises 18 residues. Authors' processing steps: How many nucleated cells were present was estimated from reference gene primer amplification. TCRdb's table, derived via immunoSEQ multiplex PCR, lists solely in-frame clones and lacks some. Clonal size and the V and J genes are those of that table, whereas D and trimming came from the DNA. The data hold approximately 250,000 clones, with roughly 88% observed a single time. Clinical history reported by participants formed the basis on which cohorts were assigned. Someone with COVID-19 had been met by exposed participants within 2 weeks before study entry.

Sequencing used PBMCs or T cells enriched from blood (not recorded which). V is TRBV24-1 and J is TRBJ2-3; 13 nucleotides match TRBD2. This clonotype was obtained from a woman aged 35 to 49 who had been exposed to COVID-19. CDR3 in amino acids: CATSDHRLAGGRTDTQYF. The DNA of the CDR3 is TGTGCCACCAGTGACCACCGACTAGCGGGAGGACGCACAGATACGCAGTATTTT.